The sequence of this T cell receptor (beta chain) was determined in a study of blood T cell repertoires in COVID-19. For the study at large: Specimens from acute and convalescent COVID-19 originated in the United States, Italy and Spain.

Data came from immunoSEQ multiplex PCR; TCRdb stores just in-frame clones and leaves some out. Altogether approximately 150,000 clones are present, roughly 85% being singletons, with the ten largest covering 2.6%. The sequenced sample was peripheral blood. This clonotype was obtained from a human donor with acute or convalescent COVID-19. The donor label of this sample is uncertain.

CDR3 DNA sequence: TGTGCCAGCAGCTTGGCGGTTCGGTTGACTAACACTGAAGCTTTCTTT. Its translation: CASSLAVRLTNTEAFF. This sequence joins TRBV5-5 and TRBJ1-1, with D unresolved. Germline-derived CDR1 and CDR2 are SGHKS and YYEKEE (reference sequence). The CDR3 covers 16 residues. Between the trimmed V and J ends, which lost 0 bases and 2 bases, there was a span of 14 bases.